One T cell receptor (beta chain) is described in this entry. What it binds is unknown. The PCR contained 60 Vbeta and 13 Jbeta primers. Sequenced by immunoSEQ multiplex PCR; TCRdb stores in-frame clones only, minus some. Its listing shows about 120,000 clones. The data derive from a study of cytomegalovirus exposure and HLA in healthy donors. Regarding the study as a whole: Highly shared variants forming one cluster were likely a sequencing artifact.

Germline values: CDR1 SNHLY, CDR2 FYNNEI. The V end lost 8 bases, the J end lost 6 bases, and 12 bases lay between the germline ends. CDR3 length equals 12 residues. The chain carries TRBV2 and TRBJ2-3; D gene uncertain. Sequences were obtained from PBMCs. This TCR came from a man younger than 35 in good health and CMV-seronegative. CDR3 protein: CASGQVRDTQYF. The CDR3, as DNA: TGTGCCAGCGGGCAGGTTCGCGATACGCAGTATTTT.